The entry below describes one T cell receptor (beta chain). Its specificity is not known. The data were obtained in a study of T cell responses to AZD1222 COVID-19 vaccine. Turning to the study itself: Second doses were pooled across both intervals (about 4 or about 12 weeks).

Study-wide points: There were mostly white British donors and more females than males, and clonal diversity was possibly underestimated. Only a handful of individuals given AZD1222 were seropositive at baseline.

The data were produced by immunoSEQ multiplex PCR, yet TCRdb's version contains in-frame clones alone and is incomplete. Of about 170,000 clones listed, over 85% are singletons. This receptor was taken from an adult in good health. Sequenced material: peripheral blood, taken on day 0 of AZD1222 vaccination.

CDR3 sequence reads: CASSPQGKETQYF. The DNA for the CDR3 is TGTGCCAGCTCACCACAAGGGAAAGAGACCCAGTACTTC. The V call is TRBV18, the J call TRBJ2-5; no clear D gene. Germline values: CDR1 KGHSH, CDR2 LQKENI. V was shortened by 1 base and J by 3 bases, with 6 bases between the two germline ends. This CDR3 region has 13 residues.